This T cell receptor (beta chain) was recorded in a study of CD8 T cells in ankylosing spondylitis. In making TCR beta libraries, quantitative 5'-RACE with molecular barcodes was used. TCRdb redid the calling of the 5' RACE reads with MiXCR, one entry per CDR3 protein. Found here are about 800,000 distinct CDR3 sequences, around 11% of them singletons; the top ten hold around 0.51%. Concerning this clonotype: Its antigen is unidentified.

Looked up from germline, CDR1 is DFQATT and CDR2 is SNEGSKA (reference sequence). The CDR3 loop spans 14 amino acids. Between the trimmed V and J ends, which lost 0 bases and 2 bases, there was a span of 8 bases. The study, taken as a whole, reports: Past studies reported some motif variants in reactive arthritis synovial fluid and blood. A TCR beta motif of roughly eight highly homologous variants seemed to mark ankylosing spondylitis blood.

The receptor was derived from a male donor with ankylosing spondylitis. The V call is TRBV20-1, the J call TRBJ1-5; the D is unclear. What was sequenced was blood, either unsorted or a sorted T cell fraction (not recorded which). For the CDR3, the DNA is TGCAGTGCTAGAGAGAGGGTAGGCAATCAGCCCCAGCATTTT. This sequence encodes CSARERVGNQPQHF.